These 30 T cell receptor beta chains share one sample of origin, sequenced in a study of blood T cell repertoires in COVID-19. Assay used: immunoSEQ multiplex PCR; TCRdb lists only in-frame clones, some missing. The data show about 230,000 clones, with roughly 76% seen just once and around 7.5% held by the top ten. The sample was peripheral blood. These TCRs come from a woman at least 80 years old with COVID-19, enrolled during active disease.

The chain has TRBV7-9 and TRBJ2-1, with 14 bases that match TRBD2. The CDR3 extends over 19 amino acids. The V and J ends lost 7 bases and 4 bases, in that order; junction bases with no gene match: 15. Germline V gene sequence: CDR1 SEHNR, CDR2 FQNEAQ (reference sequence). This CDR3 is CASKVPGLAGEVGYNEQFF. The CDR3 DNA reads TGTGCCAGCAAGGTCCCGGGACTAGCGGGAGAGGTGGGGTACAATGAGCAGTTCTTC.

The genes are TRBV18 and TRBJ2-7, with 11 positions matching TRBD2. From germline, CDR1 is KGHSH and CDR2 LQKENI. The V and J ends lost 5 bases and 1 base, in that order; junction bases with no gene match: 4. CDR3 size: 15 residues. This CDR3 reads CASSTTSGASYEQYF. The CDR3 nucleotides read TGTGCCAGCTCAACGACTAGCGGGGCTTCCTACGAGCAGTACTTC.

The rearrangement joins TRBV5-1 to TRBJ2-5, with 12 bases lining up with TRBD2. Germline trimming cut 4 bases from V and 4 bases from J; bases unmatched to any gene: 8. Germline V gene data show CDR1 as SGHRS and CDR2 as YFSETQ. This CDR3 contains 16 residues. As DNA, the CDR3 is TGCGCCAGCAGCCCTCCTAGCGGGAGGGCCGGAGAGACCCAGTACTTC. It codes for CASSPPSGRAGETQYF.

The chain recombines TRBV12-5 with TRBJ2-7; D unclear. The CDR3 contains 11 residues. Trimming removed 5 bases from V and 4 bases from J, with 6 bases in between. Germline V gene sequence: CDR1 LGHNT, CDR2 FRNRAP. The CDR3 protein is CASGRGYEQYF. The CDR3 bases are TGTGCTAGTGGTCGCGGATACGAGCAGTACTTC.

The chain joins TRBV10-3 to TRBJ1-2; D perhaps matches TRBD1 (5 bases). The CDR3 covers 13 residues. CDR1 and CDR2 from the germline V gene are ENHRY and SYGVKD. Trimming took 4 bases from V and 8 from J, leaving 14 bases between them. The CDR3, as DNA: TGTGCCATCAGTGTAACAGGTACTTCCGGCTACACCTTC. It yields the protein CAISVTGTSGYTF.

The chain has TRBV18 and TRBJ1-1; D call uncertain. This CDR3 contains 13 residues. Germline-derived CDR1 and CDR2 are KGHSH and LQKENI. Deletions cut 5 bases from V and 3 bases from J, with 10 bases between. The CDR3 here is CASSAREDTEAFF. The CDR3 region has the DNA TGTGCCAGCTCAGCTAGGGAGGACACTGAAGCTTTCTTT.

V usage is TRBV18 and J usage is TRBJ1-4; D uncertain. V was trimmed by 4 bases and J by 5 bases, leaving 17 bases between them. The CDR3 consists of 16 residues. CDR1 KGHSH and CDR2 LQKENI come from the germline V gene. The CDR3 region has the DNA TGTGCCAGCTCACTAATGGAAGCCACAGAGAATGAAAAACTGTTTTTT. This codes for CASSLMEATENEKLFF.

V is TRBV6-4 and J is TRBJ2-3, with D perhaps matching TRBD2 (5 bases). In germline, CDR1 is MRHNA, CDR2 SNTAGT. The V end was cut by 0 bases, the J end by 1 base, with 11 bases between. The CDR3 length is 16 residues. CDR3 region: CASSDSGAPRTDTQYF. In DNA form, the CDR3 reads TGTGCCAGCAGTGACTCGGGAGCGCCCCGCACAGATACGCAGTATTTT.

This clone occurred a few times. CDR3 nucleotides: TGCGCCAGCAGCTTGGAAGGCGACAGGGGACACATTCAGTACTTC. Amino acids: CASSLEGDRGHIQYF. The chain recombines TRBV5-1 with TRBJ2-4; 8 bases match TRBD1. Germline V CDR1 and CDR2: SGHRS, YFSETQ. This CDR3 is 15 amino acids long. V was pared by 0 bases and J by 8 bases, with 7 bases of the junction left unmatched.

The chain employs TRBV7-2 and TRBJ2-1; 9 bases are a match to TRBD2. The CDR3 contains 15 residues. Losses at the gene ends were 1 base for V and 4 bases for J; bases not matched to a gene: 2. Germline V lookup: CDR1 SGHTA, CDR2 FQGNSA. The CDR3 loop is CASSLGSGGYNEQFF. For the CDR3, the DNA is TGTGCCAGCAGCTTAGGTAGCGGGGGATACAATGAGCAGTTCTTC. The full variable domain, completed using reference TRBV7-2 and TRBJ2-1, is GAGVSQSPSNKVTEKGKDVELRCDPISGHTALYWYRQSLGQGLEFLIYFQGNSAPDKSGLPSDRFSAERTGGSVSTLTIQRTQQEDSAVYLCASSLGSGGYNEQFFGPGTRLTVL.

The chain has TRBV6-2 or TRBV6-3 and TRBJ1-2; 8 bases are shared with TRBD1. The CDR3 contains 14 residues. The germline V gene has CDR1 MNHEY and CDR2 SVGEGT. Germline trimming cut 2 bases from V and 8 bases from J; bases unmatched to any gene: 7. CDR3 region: CASSYDRGVEGYTF. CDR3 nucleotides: TGTGCCAGCAGTTACGACAGGGGCGTAGAGGGCTACACCTTC.

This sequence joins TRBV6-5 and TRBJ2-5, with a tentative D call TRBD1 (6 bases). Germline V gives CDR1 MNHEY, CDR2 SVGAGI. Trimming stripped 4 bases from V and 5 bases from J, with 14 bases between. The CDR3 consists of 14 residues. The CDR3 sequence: CASSSPGARETQYF. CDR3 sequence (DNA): TGTGCCAGCAGTTCCCCAGGGGCCCGGGAGACCCAGTACTTC.

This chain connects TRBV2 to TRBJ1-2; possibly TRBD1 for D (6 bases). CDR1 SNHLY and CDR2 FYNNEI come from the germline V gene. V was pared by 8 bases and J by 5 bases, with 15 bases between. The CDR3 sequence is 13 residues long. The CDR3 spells CASVEGDAYGYTF. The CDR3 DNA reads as TGTGCCAGCGTCGAGGGGGACGCTTATGGCTACACCTTC.

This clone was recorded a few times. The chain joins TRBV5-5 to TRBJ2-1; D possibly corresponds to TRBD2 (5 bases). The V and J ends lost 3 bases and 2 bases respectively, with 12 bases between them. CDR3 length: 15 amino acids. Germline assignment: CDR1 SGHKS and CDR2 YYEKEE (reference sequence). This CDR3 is CASSSGRTAYNEQFF. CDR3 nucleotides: TGTGCCAGCAGCTCGGGGAGAACGGCCTACAATGAGCAGTTCTTC.

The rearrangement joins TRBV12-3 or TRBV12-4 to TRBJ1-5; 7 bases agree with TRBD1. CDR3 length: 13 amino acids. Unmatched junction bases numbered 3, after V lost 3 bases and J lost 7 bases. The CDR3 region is CASSFARGQPQHF. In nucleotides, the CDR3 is TGTGCCAGCAGTTTCGCCAGGGGGCAGCCCCAGCATTTT.

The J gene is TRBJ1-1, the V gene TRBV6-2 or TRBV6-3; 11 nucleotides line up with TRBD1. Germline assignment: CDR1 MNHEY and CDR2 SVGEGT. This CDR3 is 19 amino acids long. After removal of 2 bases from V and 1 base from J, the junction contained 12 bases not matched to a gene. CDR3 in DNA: TGTGCCAGCAGTTACGGGGGTTGGGACAGGGGGTACCCGAACACTGAAGCTTTCTTT. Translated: CASSYGGWDRGYPNTEAFF.

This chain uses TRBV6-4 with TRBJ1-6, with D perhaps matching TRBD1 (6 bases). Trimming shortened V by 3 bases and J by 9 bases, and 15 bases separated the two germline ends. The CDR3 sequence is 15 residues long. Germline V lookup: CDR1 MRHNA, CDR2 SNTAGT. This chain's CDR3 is CASSETTGRGSPLHF. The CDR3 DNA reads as TGTGCCAGCAGTGAGACAACAGGGAGGGGTTCACCCCTCCACTTT.

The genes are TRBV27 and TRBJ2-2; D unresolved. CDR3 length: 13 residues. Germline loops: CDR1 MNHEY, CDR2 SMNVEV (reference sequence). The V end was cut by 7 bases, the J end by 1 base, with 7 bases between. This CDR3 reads CASTPQNTGELFF. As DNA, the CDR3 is TGTGCCAGCACCCCACAGAACACCGGGGAGCTGTTTTTT.

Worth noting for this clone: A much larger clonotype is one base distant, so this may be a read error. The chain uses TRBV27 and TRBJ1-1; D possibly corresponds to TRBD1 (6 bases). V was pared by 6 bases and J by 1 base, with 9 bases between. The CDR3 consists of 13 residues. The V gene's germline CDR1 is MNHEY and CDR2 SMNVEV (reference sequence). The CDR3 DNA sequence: TGTGCCAGCAGCTTGGACAGGAACACTGAAGCTTTCTTT. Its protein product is CASSLDRNTEAFF.

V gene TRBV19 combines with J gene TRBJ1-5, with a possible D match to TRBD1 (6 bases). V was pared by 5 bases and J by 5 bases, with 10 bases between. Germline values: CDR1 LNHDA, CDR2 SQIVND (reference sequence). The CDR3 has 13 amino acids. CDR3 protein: CASSRQADQPQHF. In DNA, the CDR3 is TGTGCCAGTAGTCGACAGGCAGATCAGCCCCAGCATTTT.

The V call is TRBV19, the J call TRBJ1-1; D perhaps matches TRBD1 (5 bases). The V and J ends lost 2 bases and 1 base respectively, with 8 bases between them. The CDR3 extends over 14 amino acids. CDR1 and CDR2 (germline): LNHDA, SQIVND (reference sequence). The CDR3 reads CASSIRQPNTEAFF. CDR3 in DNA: TGTGCCAGTAGTATAAGACAGCCGAACACTGAAGCTTTCTTT.

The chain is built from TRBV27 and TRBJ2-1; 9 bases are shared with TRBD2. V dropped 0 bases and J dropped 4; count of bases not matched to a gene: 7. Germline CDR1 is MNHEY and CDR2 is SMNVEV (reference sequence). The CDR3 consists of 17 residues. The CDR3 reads CASSLSSGRTTYNEQFF. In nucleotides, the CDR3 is TGTGCCAGCAGTTTATCCAGCGGGAGGACCACATACAATGAGCAGTTCTTC.

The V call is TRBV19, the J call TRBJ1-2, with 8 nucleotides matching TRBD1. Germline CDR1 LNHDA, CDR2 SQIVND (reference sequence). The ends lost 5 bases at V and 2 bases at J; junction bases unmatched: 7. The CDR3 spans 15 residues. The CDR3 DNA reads TGTGCCAGTAGTTATACAGGGGACAGGAACTATGGCTACACCTTC. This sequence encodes CASSYTGDRNYGYTF.

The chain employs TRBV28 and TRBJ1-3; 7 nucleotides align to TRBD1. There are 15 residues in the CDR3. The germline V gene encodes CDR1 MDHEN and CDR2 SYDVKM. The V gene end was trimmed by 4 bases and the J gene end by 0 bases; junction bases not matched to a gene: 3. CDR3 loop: CASSSGDSSGNTIYF. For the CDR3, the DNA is TGTGCCAGCAGTTCAGGGGACAGCTCTGGAAACACCATATATTTT.

CDR3 DNA: TGTGCCAGCAGCTACGGGGTTCAAGAGACCCAGTACTTC. Amino acids: CASSYGVQETQYF. This rearrangement joins TRBV7-2 to TRBJ2-5; D perhaps matches TRBD2 (5 bases). The CDR3 totals 13 residues. The ends were cut back, 4 bases at V and 2 bases at J, with 8 bases in the middle. From germline, CDR1 is SGHTA and CDR2 FQGNSA.

The CDR3 DNA is TGTGCCAGCAGCTTATCCGGTAATTCACCCCTCCACTTT. Translation: CASSLSGNSPLHF. J is TRBJ1-6 and V is TRBV7-6; D call uncertain. Germline V lookup: CDR1 SGHVS, CDR2 FNYEAQ. Trimming cost V 2 bases and J 6 bases, with 5 bases left between them. This CDR3 comprises 13 residues. Drawing the rest from reference TRBV7-6 and TRBJ1-6, the complete variable domain is GAGVSQSPRYKVTKRGQDVALRCDPISGHVSLYWYRQALGQGPEFLTYFNYEAQQDKSGLPNDRFSAERPEGSISTLTIQRTEQRDSAMYRCASSLSGNSPLHFGNGTRLTVT.

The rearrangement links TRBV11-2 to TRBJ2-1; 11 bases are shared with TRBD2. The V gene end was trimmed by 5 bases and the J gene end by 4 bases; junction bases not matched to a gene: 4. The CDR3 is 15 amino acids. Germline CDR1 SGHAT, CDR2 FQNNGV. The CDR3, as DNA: TGTGCCAGCAGCCCACTAGCGGGGGAATACAATGAGCAGTTCTTC. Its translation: CASSPLAGEYNEQFF.

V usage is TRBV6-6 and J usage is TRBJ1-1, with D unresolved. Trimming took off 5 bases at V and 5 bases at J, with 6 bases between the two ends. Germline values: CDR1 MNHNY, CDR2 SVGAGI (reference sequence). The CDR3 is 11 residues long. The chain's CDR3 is CASSPLTEAFF. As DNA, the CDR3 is TGTGCCAGCAGTCCCCTGACTGAAGCTTTCTTT.

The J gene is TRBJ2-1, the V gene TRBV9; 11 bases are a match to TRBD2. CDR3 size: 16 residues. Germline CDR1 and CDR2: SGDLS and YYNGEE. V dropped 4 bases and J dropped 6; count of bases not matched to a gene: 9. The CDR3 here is CASSPAVLAGGNEQFF. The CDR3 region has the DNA TGTGCCAGCAGCCCAGCGGTCCTAGCGGGAGGCAATGAGCAGTTCTTC.

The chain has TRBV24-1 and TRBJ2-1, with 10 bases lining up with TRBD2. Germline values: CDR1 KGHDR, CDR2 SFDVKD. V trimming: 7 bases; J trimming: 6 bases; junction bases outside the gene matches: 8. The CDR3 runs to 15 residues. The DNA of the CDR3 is TGTGCCACCAGGGGGACCAGCGGGAGGGCCAATGAGCAGTTCTTC. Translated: CATRGTSGRANEQFF.